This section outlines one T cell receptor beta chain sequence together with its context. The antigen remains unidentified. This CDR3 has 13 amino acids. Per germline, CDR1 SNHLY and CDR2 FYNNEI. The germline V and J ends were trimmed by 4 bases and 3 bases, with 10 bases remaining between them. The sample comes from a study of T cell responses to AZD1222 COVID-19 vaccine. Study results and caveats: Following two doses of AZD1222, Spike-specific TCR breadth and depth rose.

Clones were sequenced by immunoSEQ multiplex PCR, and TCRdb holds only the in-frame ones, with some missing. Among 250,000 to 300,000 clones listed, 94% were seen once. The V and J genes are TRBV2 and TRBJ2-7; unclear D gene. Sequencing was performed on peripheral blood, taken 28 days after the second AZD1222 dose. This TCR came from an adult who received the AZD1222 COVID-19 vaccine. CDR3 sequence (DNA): TGTGCCAGCAGTGGTTTTGGGGACTACGAGCAGTACTTC. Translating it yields CASSGFGDYEQYF.